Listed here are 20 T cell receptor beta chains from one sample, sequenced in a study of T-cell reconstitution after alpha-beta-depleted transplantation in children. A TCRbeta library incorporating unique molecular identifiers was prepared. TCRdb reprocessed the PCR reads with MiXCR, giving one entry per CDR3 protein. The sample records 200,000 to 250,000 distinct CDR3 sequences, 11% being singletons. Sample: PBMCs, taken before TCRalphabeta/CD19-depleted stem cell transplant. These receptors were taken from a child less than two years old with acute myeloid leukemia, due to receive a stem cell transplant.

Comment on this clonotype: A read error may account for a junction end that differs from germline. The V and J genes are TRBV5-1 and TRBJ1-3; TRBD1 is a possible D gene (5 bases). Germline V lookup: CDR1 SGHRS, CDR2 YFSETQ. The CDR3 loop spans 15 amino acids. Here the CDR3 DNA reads TGTGCCAGCGGCCCTCGCAGGGATCCTGGAAACACCATATATTTT. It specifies CASGPRRDPGNTIYF.

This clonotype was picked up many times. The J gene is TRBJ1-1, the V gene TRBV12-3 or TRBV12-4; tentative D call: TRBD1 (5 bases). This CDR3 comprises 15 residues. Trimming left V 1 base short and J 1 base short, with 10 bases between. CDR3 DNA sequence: TGTGCCAGCAGTTTAGGGTACGGGACGAACACTGAAGCTTTCTTT. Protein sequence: CASSLGYGTNTEAFF.

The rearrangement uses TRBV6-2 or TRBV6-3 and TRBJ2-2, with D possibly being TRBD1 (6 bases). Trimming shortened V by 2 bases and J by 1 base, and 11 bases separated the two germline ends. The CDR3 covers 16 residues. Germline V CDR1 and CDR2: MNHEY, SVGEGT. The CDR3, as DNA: TGTGCCAGCAGTTACCTACAGGGCTTGAACACCGGGGAGCTGTTTTTT. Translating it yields CASSYLQGLNTGELFF.

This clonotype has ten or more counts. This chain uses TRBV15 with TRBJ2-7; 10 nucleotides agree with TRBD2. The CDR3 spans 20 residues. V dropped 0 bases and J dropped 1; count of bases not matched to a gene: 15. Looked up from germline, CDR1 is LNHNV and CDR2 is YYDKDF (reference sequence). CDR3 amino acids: CATSRDGRKGWTSGSYEQYF. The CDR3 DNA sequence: TGTGCCACCAGCAGAGATGGGAGAAAGGGGTGGACTAGCGGTTCCTACGAGCAGTACTTC.

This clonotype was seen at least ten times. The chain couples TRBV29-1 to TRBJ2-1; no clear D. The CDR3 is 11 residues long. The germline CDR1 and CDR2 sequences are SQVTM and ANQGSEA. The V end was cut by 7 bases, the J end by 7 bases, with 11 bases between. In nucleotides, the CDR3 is TGCAGCGCTATACGGAGTAATGAGCAGTTCTTC. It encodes CSAIRSNEQFF.

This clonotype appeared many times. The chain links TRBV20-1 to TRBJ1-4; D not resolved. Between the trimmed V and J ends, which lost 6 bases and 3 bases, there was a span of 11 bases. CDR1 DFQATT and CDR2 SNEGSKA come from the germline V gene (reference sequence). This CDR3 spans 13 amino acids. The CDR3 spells CSAAIAANEKLFF. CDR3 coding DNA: TGCAGTGCCGCCATAGCGGCTAATGAAAAACTGTTTTTT.

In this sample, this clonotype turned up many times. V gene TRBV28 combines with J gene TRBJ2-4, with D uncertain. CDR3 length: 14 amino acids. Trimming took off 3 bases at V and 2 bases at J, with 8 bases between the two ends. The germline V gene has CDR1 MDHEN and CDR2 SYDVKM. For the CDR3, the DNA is TGTGCCAGCAGTTTTGCAGGTTCCAAAAACATTCAGTACTTC. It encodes CASSFAGSKNIQYF. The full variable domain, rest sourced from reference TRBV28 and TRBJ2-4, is DVKVTQSSRYLVKRTGEKVFLECVQDMDHENMFWYRQDPGLGLRLIYFSYDVKMKEKGDIPEGYSVSREKKERFSLILESASTNQTSMYLCASSFAGSKNIQYFGAGTRLSVL.

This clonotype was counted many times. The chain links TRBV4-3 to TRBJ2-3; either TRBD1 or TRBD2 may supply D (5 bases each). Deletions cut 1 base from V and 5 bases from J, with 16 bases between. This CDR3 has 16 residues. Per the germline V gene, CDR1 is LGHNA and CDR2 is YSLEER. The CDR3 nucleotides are TGCGCCAGCAGCCAAGCACGCCGGGACGGTAGAGATACGCAGTATTTT. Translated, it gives CASSQARRDGRDTQYF.

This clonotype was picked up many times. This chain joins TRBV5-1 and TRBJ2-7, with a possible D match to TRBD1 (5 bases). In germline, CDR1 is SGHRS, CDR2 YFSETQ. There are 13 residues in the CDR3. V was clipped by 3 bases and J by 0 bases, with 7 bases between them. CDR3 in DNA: TGCGCCAGCAGCTGGACAAACTCCTACGAGCAGTACTTC. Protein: CASSWTNSYEQYF.

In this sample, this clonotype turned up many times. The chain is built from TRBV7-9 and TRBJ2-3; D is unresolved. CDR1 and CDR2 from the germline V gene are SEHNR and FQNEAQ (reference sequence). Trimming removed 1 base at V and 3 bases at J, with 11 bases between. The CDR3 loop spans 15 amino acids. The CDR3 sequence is CASSLVWGATDTQYF. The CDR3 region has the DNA TGTGCCAGCAGCTTAGTCTGGGGTGCGACAGATACGCAGTATTTT.

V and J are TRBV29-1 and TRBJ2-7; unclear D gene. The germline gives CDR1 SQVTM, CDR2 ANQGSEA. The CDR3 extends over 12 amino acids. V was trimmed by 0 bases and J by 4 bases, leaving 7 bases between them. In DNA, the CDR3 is TGCAGCGTTGAAGATCACTGGTACGAGCAGTACTTC. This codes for CSVEDHWYEQYF.

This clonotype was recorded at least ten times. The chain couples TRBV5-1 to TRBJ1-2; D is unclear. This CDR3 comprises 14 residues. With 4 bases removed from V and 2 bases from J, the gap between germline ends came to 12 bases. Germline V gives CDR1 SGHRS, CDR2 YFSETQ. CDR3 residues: CASSLGKANYGYTF. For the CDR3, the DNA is TGCGCCAGCAGCCTTGGGAAGGCGAACTATGGCTACACCTTC.

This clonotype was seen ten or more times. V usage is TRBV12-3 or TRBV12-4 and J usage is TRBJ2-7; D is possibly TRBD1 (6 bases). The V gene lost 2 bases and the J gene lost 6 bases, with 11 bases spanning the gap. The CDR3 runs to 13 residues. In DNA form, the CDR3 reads TGTGCCAGCAGTTTATTACAGGGAGTCGAGCAGTACTTC. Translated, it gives CASSLLQGVEQYF.

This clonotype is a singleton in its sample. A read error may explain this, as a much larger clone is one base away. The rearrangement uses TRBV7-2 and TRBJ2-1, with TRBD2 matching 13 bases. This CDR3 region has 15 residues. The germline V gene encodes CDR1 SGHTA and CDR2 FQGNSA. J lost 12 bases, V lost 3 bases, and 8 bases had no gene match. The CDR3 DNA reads TGTGCCAGCAGCTTCGGACTAGCGGGAGTATTAGGGCAGTTCTTC. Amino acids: CASSFGLAGVLGQFF.

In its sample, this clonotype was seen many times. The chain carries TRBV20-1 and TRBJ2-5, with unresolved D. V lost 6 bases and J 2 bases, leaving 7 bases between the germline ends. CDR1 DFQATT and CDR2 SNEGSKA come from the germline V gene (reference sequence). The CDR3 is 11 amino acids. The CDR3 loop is CSAVRQETQYF. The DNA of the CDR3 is TGCAGTGCCGTCCGACAAGAGACCCAGTACTTC.

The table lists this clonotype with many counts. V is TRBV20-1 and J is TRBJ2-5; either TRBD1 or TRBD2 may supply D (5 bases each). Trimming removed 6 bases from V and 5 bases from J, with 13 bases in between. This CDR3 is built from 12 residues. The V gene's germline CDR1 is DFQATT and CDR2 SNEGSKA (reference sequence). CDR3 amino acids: CSAHGTGETQYF. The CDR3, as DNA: TGCAGTGCCCACGGGACGGGGGAGACCCAGTACTTC.

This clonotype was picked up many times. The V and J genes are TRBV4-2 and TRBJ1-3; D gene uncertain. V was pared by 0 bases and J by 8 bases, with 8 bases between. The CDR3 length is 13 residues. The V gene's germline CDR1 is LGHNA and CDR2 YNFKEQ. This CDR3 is CASSQEPADTIYF. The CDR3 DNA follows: TGTGCCAGCAGCCAAGAACCGGCTGACACCATATATTTT.

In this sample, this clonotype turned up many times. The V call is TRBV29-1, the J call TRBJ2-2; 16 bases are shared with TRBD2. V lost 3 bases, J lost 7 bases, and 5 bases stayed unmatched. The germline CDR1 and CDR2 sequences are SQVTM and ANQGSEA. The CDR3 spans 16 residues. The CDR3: CSVEGTSGGDDGELFF. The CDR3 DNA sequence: TGCAGCGTTGAGGGGACTAGCGGGGGGGATGACGGGGAGCTGTTTTTT.

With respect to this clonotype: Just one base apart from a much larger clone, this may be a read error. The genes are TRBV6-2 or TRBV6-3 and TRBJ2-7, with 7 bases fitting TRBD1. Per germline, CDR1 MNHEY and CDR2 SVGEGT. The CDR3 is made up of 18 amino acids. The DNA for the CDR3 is TGTGCCAGCTGTTACTCGAGGCCCTTTAGGGGGCCTGGGTACGAGCAGTACTTC. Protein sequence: CASCYSRPFRGPGYEQYF.

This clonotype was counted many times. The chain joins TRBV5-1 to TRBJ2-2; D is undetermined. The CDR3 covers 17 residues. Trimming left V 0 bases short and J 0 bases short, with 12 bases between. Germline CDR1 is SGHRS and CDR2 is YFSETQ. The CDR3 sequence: CASSLAGLIANTGELFF. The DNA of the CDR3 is TGCGCCAGCAGCTTGGCCGGGCTAATCGCGAACACCGGGGAGCTGTTTTTT.